This T cell receptor beta chain stems from a study of T cells in Graves' hyperthyroidism and ophthalmopathy. An absence of ophthalmopathy progression within 18 months meant stable Graves' hyperthyroidism. The study enrolled patients aged 18 to 65 with newly diagnosed hyperthyroidism of under 2 months' duration. The CDR3 length is 18 residues. The J segment lost 2 bases and the V segment lost 3 bases, leaving 10 bases of the junction unmatched. The germline CDR1 and CDR2 sequences are DFQATT and SNEGSKA (reference sequence). Amplified TCR beta CDR3 regions derived from RNA transcripts. HTBI primers drove first-round RT-PCR of the TCR CDR3. TCRdb analysed the multiplex PCR reads with MiXCR anew, one entry per CDR3 protein. The sample consists of roughly 200,000 distinct CDR3 sequences, roughly a sixth of them appearing once. Many counts were recorded for this clonotype.

The chain employs TRBV20-1 and TRBJ2-7; 16 bases line up with TRBD2. Specimen: blood. The sequence was obtained from a woman between 45 and 60 years old with Graves' hyperthyroidism. In DNA, the CDR3 is TGCAGTGCTAGGGGGGGACTAGCGGGAGGGACTGGGGCCTACGAGCAGTACTTC. It translates to CSARGGLAGGTGAYEQYF.